This T cell receptor (beta chain) originates from a study of blood T cell repertoires in COVID-19. In the study overall: The samples span acute and convalescent COVID-19 from the United States, Italy and Spain.

Sequencing was performed with immunoSEQ multiplex PCR; in TCRdb, only in-frame clones are kept and a portion is missing. The sample lists approximately 300,000 clones, 70% to 90% seen once, with more than 3% in the top ten. The V segment lost 7 bases and the J segment 4 bases; nucleotides outside the gene matches: 4. The CDR3 totals 12 residues. In germline, CDR1 is SQVTM, CDR2 ANQGSEA. A word on this clone: The same CDR3 arises from other DNA sequences in this sample as well.

Material for sequencing was peripheral blood. The V and J genes are TRBV29-1 and TRBJ1-1; 9 nucleotides agree with TRBD1. The receptor's source is a woman in her forties or fifties with active or convalescent COVID-19. CDR3 loop: CSAGQGTTEAFF. The CDR3 DNA is TGCAGCGCCGGACAGGGGACCACTGAAGCTTTCTTT. Complete variable domain (other parts from reference TRBV29-1 and TRBJ1-1): SAVISQKPSRDICQRGTSLTIQCQVDSQVTMMFWYRQQPGQSLTLIATANQGSEATYESGFVIDKFPISRPNLTFSTLTVSNMSPEDSSIYLCSAGQGTTEAFFGQGTRLTVV.